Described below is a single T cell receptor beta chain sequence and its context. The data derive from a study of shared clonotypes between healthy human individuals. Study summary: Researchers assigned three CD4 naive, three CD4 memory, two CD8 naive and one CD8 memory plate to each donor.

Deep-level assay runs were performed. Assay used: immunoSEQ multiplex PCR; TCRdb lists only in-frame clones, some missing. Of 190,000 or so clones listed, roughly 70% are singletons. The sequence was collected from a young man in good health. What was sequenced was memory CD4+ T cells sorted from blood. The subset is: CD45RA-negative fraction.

The CDR3 DNA sequence: TGCAGCGTTGACAGGACAGGGGAGGTTACGCAGTATTTT. As protein: CSVDRTGEVTQYF. The chain combines TRBV29-1 with TRBJ2-3; 9 bases are shared with TRBD1. Germline V lookup: CDR1 SQVTM, CDR2 ANQGSEA. This CDR3 has 13 residues. The ends lost 3 bases at V and 8 bases at J; junction bases unmatched: 6.